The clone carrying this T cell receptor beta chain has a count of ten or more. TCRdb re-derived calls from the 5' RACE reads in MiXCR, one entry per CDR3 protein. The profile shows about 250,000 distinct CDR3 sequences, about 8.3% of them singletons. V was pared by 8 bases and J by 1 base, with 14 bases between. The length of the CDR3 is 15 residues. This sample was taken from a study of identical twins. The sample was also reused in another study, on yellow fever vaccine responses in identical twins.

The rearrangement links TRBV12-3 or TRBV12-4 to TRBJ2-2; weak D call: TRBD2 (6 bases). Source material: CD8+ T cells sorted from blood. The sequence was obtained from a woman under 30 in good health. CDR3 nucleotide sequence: TGTGCCAGCGGTGGTGGGACTTTGAACACCGGGGAGCTGTTTTTT. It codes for CASGGGTLNTGELFF.